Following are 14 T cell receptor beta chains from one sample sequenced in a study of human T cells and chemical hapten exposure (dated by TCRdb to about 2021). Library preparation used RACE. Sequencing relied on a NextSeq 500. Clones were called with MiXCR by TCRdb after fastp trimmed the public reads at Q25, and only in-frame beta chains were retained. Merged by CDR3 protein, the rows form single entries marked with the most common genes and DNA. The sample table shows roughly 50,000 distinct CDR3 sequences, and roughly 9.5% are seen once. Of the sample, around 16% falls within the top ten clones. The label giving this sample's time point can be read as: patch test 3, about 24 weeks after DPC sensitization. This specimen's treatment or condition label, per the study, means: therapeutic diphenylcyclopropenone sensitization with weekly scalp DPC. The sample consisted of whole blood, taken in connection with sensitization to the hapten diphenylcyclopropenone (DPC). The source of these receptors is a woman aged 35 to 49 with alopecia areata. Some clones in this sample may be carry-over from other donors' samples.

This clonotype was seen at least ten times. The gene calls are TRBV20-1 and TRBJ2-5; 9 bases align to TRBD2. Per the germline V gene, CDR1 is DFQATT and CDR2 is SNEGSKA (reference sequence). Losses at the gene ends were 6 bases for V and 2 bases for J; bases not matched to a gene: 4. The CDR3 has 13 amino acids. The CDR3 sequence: CSAERGAQETQYF. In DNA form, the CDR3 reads TGCAGTGCGGAGCGGGGGGCACAAGAGACCCAGTACTTC.

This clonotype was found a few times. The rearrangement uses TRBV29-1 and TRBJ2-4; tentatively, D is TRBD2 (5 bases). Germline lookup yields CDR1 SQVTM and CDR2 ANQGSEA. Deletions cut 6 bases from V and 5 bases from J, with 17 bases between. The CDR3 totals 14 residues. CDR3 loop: CSVLSRGRENIQYF. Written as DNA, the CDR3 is TGCAGCGTCTTGAGTAGAGGGCGGGAAAACATTCAGTACTTC.

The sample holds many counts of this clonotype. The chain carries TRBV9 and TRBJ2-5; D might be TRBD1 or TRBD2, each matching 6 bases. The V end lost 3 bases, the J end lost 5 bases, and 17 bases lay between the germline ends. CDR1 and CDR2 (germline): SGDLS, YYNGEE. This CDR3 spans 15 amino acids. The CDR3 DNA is TGTGCCAGCAGCGCCCCTCCCCCGGGGGCCGAGACCCAGTACTTC. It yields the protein CASSAPPPGAETQYF.

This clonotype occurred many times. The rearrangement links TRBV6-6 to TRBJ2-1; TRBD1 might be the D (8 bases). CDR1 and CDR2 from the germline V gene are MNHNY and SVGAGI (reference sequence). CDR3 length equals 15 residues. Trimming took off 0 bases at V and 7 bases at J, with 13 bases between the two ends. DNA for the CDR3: TGTGCCAGCAGTTACTCACAGGGGGGGATAAATGAGCAGTTCTTC. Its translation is CASSYSQGGINEQFF.

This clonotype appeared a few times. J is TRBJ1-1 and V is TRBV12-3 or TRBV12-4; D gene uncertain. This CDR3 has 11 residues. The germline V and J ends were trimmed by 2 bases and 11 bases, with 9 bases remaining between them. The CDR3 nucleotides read TGTGCCAGCAGTTTAACCTCGACGGCTTTCTTT. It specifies CASSLTSTAFF.

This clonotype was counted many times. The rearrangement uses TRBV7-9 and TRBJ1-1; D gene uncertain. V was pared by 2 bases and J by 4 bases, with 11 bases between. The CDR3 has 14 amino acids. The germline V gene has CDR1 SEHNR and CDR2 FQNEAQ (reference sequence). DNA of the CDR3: TGTGCCAGCAGCTTACCCTGGGAGAGCACTGAAGCTTTCTTT. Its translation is CASSLPWESTEAFF.

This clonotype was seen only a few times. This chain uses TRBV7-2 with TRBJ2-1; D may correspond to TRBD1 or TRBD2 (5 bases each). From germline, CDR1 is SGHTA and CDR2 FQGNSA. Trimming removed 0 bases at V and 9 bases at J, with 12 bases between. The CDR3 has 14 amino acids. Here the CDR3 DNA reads TGTGCCAGCAGCTTAGCGCTCCAGGGAGCTGAGCAGTTCTTC. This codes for CASSLALQGAEQFF.

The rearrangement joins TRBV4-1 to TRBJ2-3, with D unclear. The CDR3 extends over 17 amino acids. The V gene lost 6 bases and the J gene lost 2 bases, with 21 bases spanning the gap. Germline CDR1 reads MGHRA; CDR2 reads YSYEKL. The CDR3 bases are TGCGCCAGCAGTCACGCTAAGGACGGAGCTATCACAGATACGCAGTATTTT. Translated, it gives CASSHAKDGAITDTQYF.

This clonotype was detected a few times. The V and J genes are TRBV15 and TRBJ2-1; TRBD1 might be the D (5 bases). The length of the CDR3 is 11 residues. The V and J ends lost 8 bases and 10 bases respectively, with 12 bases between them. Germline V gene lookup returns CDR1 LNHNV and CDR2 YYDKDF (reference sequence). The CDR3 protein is CATLGVGEQFF. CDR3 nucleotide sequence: TGTGCCACCTTAGGGGTCGGGGAGCAGTTCTTC.

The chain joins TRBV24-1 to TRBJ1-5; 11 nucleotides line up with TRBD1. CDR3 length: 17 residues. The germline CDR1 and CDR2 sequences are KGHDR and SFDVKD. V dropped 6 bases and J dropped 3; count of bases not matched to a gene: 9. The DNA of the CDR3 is TGTGCCACCAGTCCTTCCGGGGGACAGGGGGACAATCAGCCCCAGCATTTT. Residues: CATSPSGGQGDNQPQHF.

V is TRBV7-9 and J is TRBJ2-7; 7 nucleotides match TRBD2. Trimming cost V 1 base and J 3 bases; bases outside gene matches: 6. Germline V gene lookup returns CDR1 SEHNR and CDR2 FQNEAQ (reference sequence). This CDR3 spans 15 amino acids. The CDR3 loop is CASSLVGSGYYEQYF. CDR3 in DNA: TGTGCCAGCAGCTTAGTCGGTAGCGGGTACTACGAGCAGTACTTC.

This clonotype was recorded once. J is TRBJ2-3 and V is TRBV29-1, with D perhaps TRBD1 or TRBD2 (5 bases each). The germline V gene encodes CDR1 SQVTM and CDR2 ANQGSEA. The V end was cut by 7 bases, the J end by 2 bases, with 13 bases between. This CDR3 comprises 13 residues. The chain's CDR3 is CSAGTVNTDTQYF. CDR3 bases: TGCAGCGCCGGGACGGTGAACACAGATACGCAGTATTTT.

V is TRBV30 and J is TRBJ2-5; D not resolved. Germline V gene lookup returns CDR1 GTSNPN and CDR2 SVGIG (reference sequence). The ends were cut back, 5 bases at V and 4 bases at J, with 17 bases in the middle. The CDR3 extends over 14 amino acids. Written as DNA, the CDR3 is TGTGCCTGGGGTCGACCCCCCGGTAGAGAGACCCAGTACTTC. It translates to CAWGRPPGRETQYF.

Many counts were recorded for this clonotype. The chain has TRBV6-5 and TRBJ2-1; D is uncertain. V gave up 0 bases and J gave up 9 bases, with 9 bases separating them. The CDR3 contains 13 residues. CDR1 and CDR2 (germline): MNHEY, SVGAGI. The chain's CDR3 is CASSYSIWGEQFF. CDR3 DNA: TGTGCCAGCAGTTACTCGATATGGGGTGAGCAGTTCTTC.